The 20 T cell receptor beta chains listed next were all sequenced from one sample in a study of blood T cell repertoires in COVID-19. The table came from immunoSEQ multiplex PCR; TCRdb's copy has only in-frame clones and leaves some out. The profile shows 380,000 or so clones, around nine tenths of them singletons. The sequencing input was PBMCs or T cells enriched from blood (not recorded which). These receptors came from a woman between 25 and 40 years old with acute COVID-19.

The V and J genes are TRBV3-1 (or the pseudogene TRBV3-2) and TRBJ2-7; TRBD2 matches at 11 bases. V was clipped by 1 base and J by 4 bases; unmatched bases: 3. The CDR3 is made up of 15 amino acids. Germline V gene lookup returns CDR1 LGHDT and CDR2 YNNKEL (reference sequence). As DNA, the CDR3 is TGTGCCAGCAGCCAAGTAGCGGGGGGGACTTACGAGCAGTACTTC. Translation gives CASSQVAGGTYEQYF.

The rearrangement links TRBV7-3 to TRBJ2-1, with 9 bases aligning to TRBD2. The length of the CDR3 is 13 residues. Trimming took 2 bases from V and 13 from J; bases not matched to a gene: 6. Germline values: CDR1 SGHTA, CDR2 FQGTGA. The CDR3 loop is CASSLESSGAQFF. The CDR3 DNA is TGTGCCAGCAGCTTAGAATCTAGCGGGGCCCAGTTCTTC. Filled out from reference TRBV7-3 and TRBJ2-1, the complete variable domain reads GAGVSQTPSNKVTEKGKYVELRCDPISGHTALYWYRQSLGQGPEFLIYFQGTGAADDSGLPNDRFFAVRPEGSVSTLKIQRTERGDSAVYLCASSLESSGAQFFGPGTRLTVL.

The chain couples TRBV5-4 to TRBJ2-3, with D uncertain. Between the trimmed V and J ends, which lost 4 bases and 4 bases, there was a span of 7 bases. The CDR3 loop spans 12 amino acids. Germline V gives CDR1 SGHNT, CDR2 YYREEE (reference sequence). The CDR3 loop is CASSQTPDTQYF. CDR3 bases: TGTGCCAGCAGCCAGACTCCAGATACGCAGTATTTT.

This rearrangement joins TRBV11-1 to TRBJ2-1; the D is unclear. CDR1 and CDR2 (germline): SGHAT, FQDESV (reference sequence). The CDR3 totals 14 residues. V shed 5 bases and J shed 6 bases, with 14 bases lying between them. The CDR3 sequence is CASSLTPNSNEQFF. The CDR3 nucleotides read TGTGCCAGCAGCCTCACCCCGAACAGCAATGAGCAGTTCTTC.

The J gene is TRBJ1-3, the V gene TRBV7-9; D might be TRBD1 (5 bases). Germline CDR1 SEHNR, CDR2 FQNEAQ (reference sequence). V dropped 3 bases and J dropped 0 bases, with 15 bases sitting between them. This CDR3 is built from 17 residues. DNA of the CDR3: TGTGCCAGCAGCTTCACCGGGACTCAAGGCTCTGGAAACACCATATATTTT. This gives the protein CASSFTGTQGSGNTIYF.

As concerns this clone: The junction shows a germline mismatch at one end, possibly a read error. The chain has TRBV25-1 and TRBJ1-2; 7 bases fit TRBD1. CDR3 length: 11 residues. Per the germline V gene, CDR1 is MGHDK and CDR2 is SYGVNS. In DNA form, the CDR3 reads TGTGCCAGCAGCGTAGGACAGGAGAGGATCTTC. Protein sequence: CASSVGQERIF.

The J gene is TRBJ2-1, the V gene TRBV24-1; 11 positions match TRBD1. CDR3 length equals 16 residues. Trimming at V came to 2 bases and at J to 3 bases, leaving 2 bases not matched to a gene. Germline loops: CDR1 KGHDR, CDR2 SFDVKD. The CDR3 here is CATSDSDRGLYNEQFF. As DNA, the CDR3 is TGTGCCACCAGTGATTCGGACAGGGGGCTCTACAATGAGCAGTTCTTC.

CDR3 sequence: CASSVGGSAAGELFF. CDR3 in DNA: TGTGCCAGCAGCGTAGGTGGGAGCGCGGCCGGGGAGCTGTTTTTT. V and J are TRBV9 and TRBJ2-2; D is possibly TRBD2 (5 bases). Trimming stripped 0 bases from V and 6 bases from J, with 12 bases between. The CDR3 has 15 amino acids. Germline V gene sequence: CDR1 SGDLS, CDR2 YYNGEE.

This chain links TRBV7-3 with TRBJ2-3, with a tentative D call TRBD2 (6 bases). CDR3 length: 12 amino acids. Deletions cut 5 bases from V and 5 bases from J, with 8 bases between. Germline lookup yields CDR1 SGHTA and CDR2 FQGTGA. The CDR3 spells CASSIGGDTQYF. The CDR3 nucleotides are TGTGCCAGCAGCATCGGGGGAGATACGCAGTATTTT.

The V gene is TRBV7-8, the J gene TRBJ1-6, with 7 bases that match TRBD1. Germline CDR1 reads SGHVS; CDR2 reads FQNEAQ. This CDR3 contains 14 residues. After removal of 3 bases from V and 11 bases from J, the junction contained 7 bases not matched to a gene. In nucleotides, the CDR3 is TGTGCCAGCAGCTTCAAAGGGGGCAAAGCACCCCTCCACTTT. Translating it yields CASSFKGGKAPLHF. Filled out from reference TRBV7-8 and TRBJ1-6, the complete variable domain reads GAGVSQSPRYKVAKRGQDVALRCDPISGHVSLFWYQQALGQGPEFLTYFQNEAQLDKSGLPSDRFFAERPEGSVSTLKIQRTQQEDSAVYLCASSFKGGKAPLHFGNGTRLTVT.

CDR3 sequence (DNA): TGCAGCGTTGAATCGGTAGCGGGGGTTTCTAGCTCCTACGAGCAGTACTTC. This encodes CSVESVAGVSSSYEQYF. The chain has TRBV29-1 and TRBJ2-7, with TRBD2 matching over 9 bases. Trimming removed 2 bases from V and 0 bases from J; junction bases left unmatched: 11. The length of the CDR3 is 17 residues. Per germline, CDR1 SQVTM and CDR2 ANQGSEA.

The chain is built from TRBV7-2 and TRBJ2-7, with 13 nucleotides matching TRBD2. Germline assignment: CDR1 SGHTA and CDR2 FQGNSA. With V trimmed by 5 bases and J by 4 bases, 2 bases remained unmatched. The CDR3 is 14 residues long. The CDR3 DNA sequence: TGTGCCAGCAGCCGGACTAGCGGGGGTTACGAGCAGTACTTC. Its translation: CASSRTSGGYEQYF.

This chain connects TRBV25-1 to TRBJ1-5; D not resolved. The CDR3 is made up of 12 amino acids. Looked up from germline, CDR1 is MGHDK and CDR2 is SYGVNS. Between the trimmed V and J ends, which lost 3 bases and 6 bases, there was a span of 6 bases. The CDR3 here is CASSEGSQPQHF. The CDR3 DNA sequence: TGTGCCAGCAGTGAGGGCTCTCAGCCCCAGCATTTT.

The V and J genes are TRBV28 and TRBJ2-7; 8 bases are shared with TRBD1. The J segment lost 3 bases and the V segment lost 1 base, leaving 8 bases of the junction unmatched. From germline, CDR1 is MDHEN and CDR2 SYDVKM. The CDR3 covers 16 residues. The CDR3 coding sequence is TGTGCCAGCAGTTTATCTGGACAGGGACGAGGCTACGAGCAGTACTTC. Residues: CASSLSGQGRGYEQYF.

The chain carries TRBV5-1 and TRBJ1-6; D not certain. The germline gives CDR1 SGHRS, CDR2 YFSETQ. Trimming shortened V by 5 bases and J by 11 bases, and 14 bases separated the two germline ends. The CDR3 consists of 13 residues. The CDR3 bases are TGCGCCAGCAGAGTCACGGACTCAGCACCCCTCCACTTT. Its protein is CASRVTDSAPLHF.

The chain recombines TRBV13 with TRBJ2-1, with D uncertain. CDR1 is PRHDT, CDR2 FYEKMQ, per germline (reference sequence). Trimming pared 5 bases from V and 8 bases from J, leaving 13 bases between. This CDR3 is 13 amino acids long. DNA of the CDR3: TGTGCCAGCAGCCAAGATCAGAACCATGAGCAGTTCTTC. Translated, it gives CASSQDQNHEQFF.

This chain links TRBV21-1 with TRBJ2-3; the D call of TRBD2 is as the table states it, not checked on the DNA. TRBV21-1 is shown as a pseudogene. CDR3 length: 15 amino acids. The CDR3 region is CASSTLAEHTDTQYF. The CDR3 nucleotides are TGTGCCAGCAGCACCCTAGCGGAGCACACAGATACGCAGTATTTT.

This clone was counted only a few times. The chain combines TRBV11-2 with TRBJ2-1; D unresolved. In germline, CDR1 is SGHAT, CDR2 FQNNGV. CDR3 length: 15 residues. Between the trimmed V and J ends, which lost 0 bases and 9 bases, there was a span of 15 bases. This chain's CDR3 is CASSLEQIRVGEQFF. As DNA, the CDR3 is TGTGCCAGCAGCTTAGAGCAGATCCGGGTGGGTGAGCAGTTCTTC.

The chain links TRBV5-6 to TRBJ1-5; 7 bases are shared with TRBD1. V trimming: 2 bases; J trimming: 1 base; junction bases outside the gene matches: 3. This CDR3 contains 15 residues. Germline V gives CDR1 SGHDT, CDR2 YYEEEE. The CDR3, as DNA: TGTGCCAGCAGCTTAACAGGGGCCAGCAATCAGCCCCAGCATTTT. Amino acid sequence: CASSLTGASNQPQHF.

J is TRBJ1-4 and V is TRBV20-1, with a tentative D call TRBD1 (6 bases). Germline V gene sequence: CDR1 DFQATT, CDR2 SNEGSKA (reference sequence). Between the trimmed V and J ends, which lost 3 bases and 8 bases, there was a span of 10 bases. The CDR3 length is 12 residues. This chain's CDR3 is CSASQGFEKLFF. In DNA, the CDR3 is TGCAGTGCTAGTCAGGGGTTCGAAAAACTGTTTTTT.